This TCR beta chain appears in the sequencing data of a study of blood T cell repertoires in COVID-19. Study details: Acute and convalescent COVID-19 samples came from the United States, Italy and Spain. Sample material is recorded as cDNA or gDNA derived from T cells, B-cell-depleted T cells, or PBMCs.

Original analysis: Quantification of nucleated cells was approximated via reference gene primer amplification. Produced via immunoSEQ multiplex PCR; TCRdb's table is partial and in-frame only. From that table come the V and J calls and clone size; the DNA was used to work out D and trimming. The data hold approximately 100,000 clones, with under 75% observed a single time. The CDR3 extends over 13 amino acids. Germline V CDR1 and CDR2: SGHKS, YYEKEE (reference sequence). Trimming removed 0 bases at V and 6 bases at J, with 10 bases between. The sample comprised peripheral blood. V and J are TRBV5-5 and TRBJ2-7; tentatively, D is TRBD2 (5 bases). This sequence originates from a man aged 80 or over with acute or convalescent COVID-19. CDR3 sequence reads: CASSLGLAPEQYF. The CDR3 DNA is TGTGCCAGCAGCTTGGGATTAGCGCCCGAGCAGTACTTC.